The 10 T cell receptor beta chains listed next were all sequenced from one sample in a study of cytomegalovirus exposure and HLA in healthy donors. Vbeta (60) and Jbeta (13) primers were used in the PCR. The protocol was immunoSEQ multiplex PCR, while the TCRdb copy is restricted to in-frame clones and leaves out a portion. The sample records approximately 170,000 clones, around 75% being singletons. What was sequenced was PBMCs. Receptors were obtained from a man between 18 and 29 years old in good health and CMV-seropositive.

The chain uses TRBV13 and TRBJ2-2; weak D call: TRBD2 (5 bases). The CDR3 has 15 residues. V lost 5 bases, J lost 0 bases, and 10 bases lay in between. The germline V gene has CDR1 PRHDT and CDR2 FYEKMQ (reference sequence). In DNA form, the CDR3 reads TGTGCCAGCAGCCCTAGCCACCCGAACACCGGGGAGCTGTTTTTT. Protein sequence: CASSPSHPNTGELFF.

The genes are TRBV5-6 and TRBJ2-6, with TRBD1 as a possible D gene (5 bases). V was clipped by 1 base and J by 0 bases, with 8 bases between them. In germline, CDR1 is SGHDT, CDR2 YYEEEE. This CDR3 region has 16 residues. The CDR3 spells CASSLLGPSGANVLTF. The CDR3 region has the DNA TGTGCCAGCAGCTTGTTGGGGCCCTCTGGGGCCAACGTCCTGACTTTC. Filled out from reference TRBV5-6 and TRBJ2-6, the complete variable domain reads DAGVTQSPTHLIKTRGQQVTLRCSPKSGHDTVSWYQQALGQGPQFIFQYYEEEERQRGNFPDRFSGHQFPNYSSELNVNALLLGDSALYLCASSLLGPSGANVLTFGAGSRLTVL.

The CDR3 spells CASSPLPRTSGYNEQFF. DNA of the CDR3: TGTGCCAGCAGCCCACTACCCCGGACTAGCGGCTACAATGAGCAGTTCTTC. This chain connects TRBV9 to TRBJ2-1; 10 bases fit TRBD2. The CDR3 totals 17 residues. In germline, CDR1 is SGDLS, CDR2 YYNGEE. With 4 bases clipped from V and 3 bases from J, the junction kept 10 bases outside the gene matches.

This clone was counted a few times. The chain employs TRBV30 and TRBJ1-2, with D possibly matching TRBD1 (5 bases). Trimming shortened V by 0 bases and J by 4 bases, and 9 bases separated the two germline ends. CDR1 and CDR2 (germline): GTSNPN, SVGIG (reference sequence). There are 13 residues in the CDR3. The CDR3 nucleotides are TGTGCCTGGAGTGTTGGGGGGATCTATGGCTACACCTTC. Translation gives CAWSVGGIYGYTF.

This chain uses TRBV13 with TRBJ2-3, with D tentatively TRBD2 (6 bases). The V and J ends lost 0 bases and 10 bases respectively, with 23 bases between them. Germline V gene lookup returns CDR1 PRHDT and CDR2 FYEKMQ (reference sequence). The CDR3 totals 17 residues. CDR3 residues: CASSLGGGVAASPPQYF. The CDR3 DNA is TGTGCCAGCAGCTTAGGCGGTGGGGTAGCGGCTTCCCCACCGCAGTATTTT.

This clone turned up a few times. The V gene is TRBV5-1, the J gene TRBJ2-1, with TRBD1 matching over 8 bases. Losses at the gene ends were 4 bases for V and 12 bases for J; bases not matched to a gene: 12. The CDR3 covers 14 residues. CDR1 is SGHRS, CDR2 YFSETQ, per germline. CDR3 coding DNA: TGCGCCAGCAGCCCGGACGGACAGGGATGGGGGCAGTTCTTC. It yields the protein CASSPDGQGWGQFF.

The gene calls are TRBV5-1 and TRBJ2-2; perhaps TRBD2 as D (5 bases). The CDR3 is 14 amino acids. The V end was cut by 5 bases, the J end by 0 bases, with 8 bases between. The V gene's germline CDR1 is SGHRS and CDR2 YFSETQ. The CDR3 protein is CASREAANTGELFF. CDR3 nucleotide sequence: TGCGCCAGCAGGGAAGCGGCGAACACCGGGGAGCTGTTTTTT.

This clone has a handful of counts. The gene calls are TRBV19 and TRBJ1-5; the D gene is possibly TRBD1 (5 bases). V dropped 3 bases and J dropped 4 bases, with 10 bases sitting between them. This CDR3 is built from 14 residues. Per germline, CDR1 LNHDA and CDR2 SQIVND (reference sequence). The CDR3 loop reads CASSMAGWNQPQHF. CDR3 nucleotides: TGTGCCAGTAGTATGGCAGGGTGGAATCAGCCCCAGCATTTT.

This sequence joins TRBV5-6 and TRBJ2-5, with TRBD2 matching over 7 bases. The length of the CDR3 is 15 residues. Germline lookup yields CDR1 SGHDT and CDR2 YYEEEE. The V segment lost 3 bases and the J segment 2 bases; nucleotides outside the gene matches: 7. CDR3 bases: TGTGCCAGCAGCTGGGGGGGTGCCCAGCAAGAGACCCAGTACTTC. It codes for CASSWGGAQQETQYF.

The chain joins TRBV10-3 to TRBJ2-1; 10 bases align to TRBD2. The germline CDR1 and CDR2 sequences are ENHRY and SYGVKD. This CDR3 spans 13 amino acids. V lost 6 bases to trimming and J lost 7 bases; unmatched junction nucleotides: 3. In nucleotides, the CDR3 is TGTGCCATCAGCCTAGCGGGAGAAAATGAGCAGTTCTTC. It yields the protein CAISLAGENEQFF.